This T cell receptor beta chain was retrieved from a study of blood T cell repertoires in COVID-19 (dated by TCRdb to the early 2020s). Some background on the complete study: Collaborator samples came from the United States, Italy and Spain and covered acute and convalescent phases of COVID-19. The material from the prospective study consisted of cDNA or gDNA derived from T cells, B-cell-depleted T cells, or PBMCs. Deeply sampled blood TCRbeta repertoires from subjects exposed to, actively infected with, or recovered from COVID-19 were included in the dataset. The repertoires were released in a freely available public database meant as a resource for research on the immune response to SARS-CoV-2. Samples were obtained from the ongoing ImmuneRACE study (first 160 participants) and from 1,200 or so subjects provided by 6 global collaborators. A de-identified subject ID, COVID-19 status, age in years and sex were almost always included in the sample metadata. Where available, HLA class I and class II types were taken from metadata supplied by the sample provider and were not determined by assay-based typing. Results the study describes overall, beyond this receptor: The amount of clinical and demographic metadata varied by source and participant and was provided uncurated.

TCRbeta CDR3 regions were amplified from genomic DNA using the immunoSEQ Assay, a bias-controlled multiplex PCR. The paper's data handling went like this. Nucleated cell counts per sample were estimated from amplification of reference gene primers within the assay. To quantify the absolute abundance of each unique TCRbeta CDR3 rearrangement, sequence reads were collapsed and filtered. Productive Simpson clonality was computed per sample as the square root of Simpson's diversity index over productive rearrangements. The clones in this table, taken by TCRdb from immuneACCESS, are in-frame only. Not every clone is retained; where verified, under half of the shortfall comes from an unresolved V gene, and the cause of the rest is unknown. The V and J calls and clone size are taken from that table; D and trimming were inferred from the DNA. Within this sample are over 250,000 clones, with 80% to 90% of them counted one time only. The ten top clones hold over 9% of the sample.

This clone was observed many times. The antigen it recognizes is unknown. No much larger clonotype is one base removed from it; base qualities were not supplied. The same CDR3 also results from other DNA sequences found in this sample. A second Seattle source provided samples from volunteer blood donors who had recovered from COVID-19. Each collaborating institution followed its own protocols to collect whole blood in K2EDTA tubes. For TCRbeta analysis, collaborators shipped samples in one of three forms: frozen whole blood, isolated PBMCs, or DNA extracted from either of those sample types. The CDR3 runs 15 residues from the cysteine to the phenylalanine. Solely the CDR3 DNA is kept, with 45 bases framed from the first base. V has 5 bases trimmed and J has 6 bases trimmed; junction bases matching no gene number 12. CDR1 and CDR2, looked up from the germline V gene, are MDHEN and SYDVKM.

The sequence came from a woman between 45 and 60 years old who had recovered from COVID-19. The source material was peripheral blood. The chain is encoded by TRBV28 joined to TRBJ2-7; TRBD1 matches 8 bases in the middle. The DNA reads TGTGCCAGCAGTACTGCCGGGACAGGTGGGGGCGAGCAGTACTTC. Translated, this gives CASSTAGTGGGEQYF.